This T cell receptor beta chain is drawn from a study of T-cell memory formation after mild COVID-19. TCRdb recomputed calls from the 5' RACE reads with MiXCR, one row per CDR3 protein. The table lists 190,000 or so distinct CDR3 sequences, about 22% of them singletons, with under 30% in the top ten. V lost 1 base, J lost 5 bases, and 8 bases stayed unmatched. This CDR3 region has 16 residues. Germline CDR1 reads SGHVS; CDR2 reads FNYEAQ. The TCR originated in an adult woman who had mild COVID-19 (a few samples of this study predate the infection). Cell type and time point are not known. This rearrangement joins TRBV7-6 to TRBJ2-3; TRBD2 matches 8 bases. Sequenced sample: PBMCs or a T cell subset sorted from them (not recorded which). CDR3 bases: TGTGCCAGCAGCTTAGAAGCGGGAGACGGAAGAGATACGCAGTATTTT. It translates to CASSLEAGDGRDTQYF.